This TCR beta chain derives from a study of CD8 T cells in Susac syndrome (dated by TCRdb to between 2018 and 2021). As for the study more broadly: Of the Susac syndrome patients who were sequenced, about eight were in clinical remission while roughly 6 had clinically active disease. CD8+ T cell repertoire clonality was compared between some 13 healthy donors, roughly 14 Susac syndrome patients and 15 multiple sclerosis patients. At the time of blood withdrawal, Susac syndrome patients were either therapy-naive, taking corticosteroids (with some also receiving IVIg), or on IVIg alone. The study used repertoire sequencing to test whether antigen drove CD8+ T cell activation and differentiation in Susac syndrome. What the study reported, not specific to this receptor: Clonal expansion was observed in Susac syndrome CD8+ repertoires, with the highest expansion in CD8+ TEMRA cells and greater expansion in clinically active than in remitting patients. Roughly 15 and five Susac-specific public clones were found in the total CD8+ and CD8+ TEMRA repertoires, respectively. The number of individuals in the TCR sequencing and HLA analysis was recognized as being relatively small.

The germline V gene (reference sequence) provides CDR1 DFQATT and CDR2 SNEGSKA. Trimmed from V: 5 bases; trimmed from J: 2 bases; junction bases lacking a gene match: 11. The CDR3 covers 18 residues, taking in both the cysteine and the phenylalanine. Of the read, only the CDR3 DNA is kept; its 54 bases are in frame from base 1. Peripheral blood CD8+ and CD4+ T cells from healthy donors, Susac syndrome patients and multiple sclerosis patients were profiled by high-throughput TCR beta sequencing. Recently defined diagnostic criteria for definite or probable disease were met by the Susac syndrome patients. Bulk CD8+ and CD4+ T cells were purified magnetically by negative isolation, whereas CD8+ TEMRA cells were enriched by FACS. Blood was collected in EDTA tubes and processed within 24 hours, with PBMCs isolated through density gradient centrifugation. PBMCs intended for TCR sequencing were frozen in liquid nitrogen and were later thawed in a 37 degrees C water bath. A purity of at least 90% was achieved for sorted or isolated CD4+, CD8+ and CD8+ TEMRA cells.

RNA was extracted using the RNeasy kit, and roughly 0.45 to 1 microgram was reverse transcribed with random hexamers. The immunoSEQ multiplex PCR assay, covering 54 Vbeta and 13 Jbeta segments, was used to amplify TCR beta CDR3 regions. PCR amplification bias was corrected by using a synthetic template baseline for primer optimization and computational correction. As for how the authors treated the data: Reads were assigned to V, D and J genes according to IMGT and analyzed in immunoSEQ Analyzer, with only productive sequences retained. Clonality was computed as one minus Shannon entropy normalized by log2 of the number of productive unique sequences. For each patient and control, public and private clones were evaluated among the 100 most prevalent clones. A clone was defined as Susac-specific if it was absent from the healthy and MS cohorts, from 1052 published viral clones and from other ImmuneACCESS disease sequences. TCRdb redid the processing of the public reads, applying fastp at Q25 and MiXCR, and retained in-frame beta chains. Here each entry gathers all rows of one CDR3 protein and keeps the most common genes and DNA. The V and J calls shown here were made by TCRdb, not taken from the authors' results. This sample holds about 150,000 distinct CDR3 sequences; 95% were observed only once. Clones ranked in the top ten supply about 0.18% of the sample.

Details on this clonotype: Its recognized antigen is unknown. No much larger clonotype is one base removed from it; base qualities were not supplied.

Sequencing used CD8+ T cells from PBMCs. The sequence links TRBV20-1 to TRBJ2-1; a stretch of 14 junction bases matches TRBD2. The TCR was taken from a human donor with Susac syndrome. The sequenced DNA: TGCAGTGCTGTAACCGGGACTAGCGGGAGAACACCCTACAATGAGCAGTTCTTC. The resulting protein is CSAVTGTSGRTPYNEQFF.